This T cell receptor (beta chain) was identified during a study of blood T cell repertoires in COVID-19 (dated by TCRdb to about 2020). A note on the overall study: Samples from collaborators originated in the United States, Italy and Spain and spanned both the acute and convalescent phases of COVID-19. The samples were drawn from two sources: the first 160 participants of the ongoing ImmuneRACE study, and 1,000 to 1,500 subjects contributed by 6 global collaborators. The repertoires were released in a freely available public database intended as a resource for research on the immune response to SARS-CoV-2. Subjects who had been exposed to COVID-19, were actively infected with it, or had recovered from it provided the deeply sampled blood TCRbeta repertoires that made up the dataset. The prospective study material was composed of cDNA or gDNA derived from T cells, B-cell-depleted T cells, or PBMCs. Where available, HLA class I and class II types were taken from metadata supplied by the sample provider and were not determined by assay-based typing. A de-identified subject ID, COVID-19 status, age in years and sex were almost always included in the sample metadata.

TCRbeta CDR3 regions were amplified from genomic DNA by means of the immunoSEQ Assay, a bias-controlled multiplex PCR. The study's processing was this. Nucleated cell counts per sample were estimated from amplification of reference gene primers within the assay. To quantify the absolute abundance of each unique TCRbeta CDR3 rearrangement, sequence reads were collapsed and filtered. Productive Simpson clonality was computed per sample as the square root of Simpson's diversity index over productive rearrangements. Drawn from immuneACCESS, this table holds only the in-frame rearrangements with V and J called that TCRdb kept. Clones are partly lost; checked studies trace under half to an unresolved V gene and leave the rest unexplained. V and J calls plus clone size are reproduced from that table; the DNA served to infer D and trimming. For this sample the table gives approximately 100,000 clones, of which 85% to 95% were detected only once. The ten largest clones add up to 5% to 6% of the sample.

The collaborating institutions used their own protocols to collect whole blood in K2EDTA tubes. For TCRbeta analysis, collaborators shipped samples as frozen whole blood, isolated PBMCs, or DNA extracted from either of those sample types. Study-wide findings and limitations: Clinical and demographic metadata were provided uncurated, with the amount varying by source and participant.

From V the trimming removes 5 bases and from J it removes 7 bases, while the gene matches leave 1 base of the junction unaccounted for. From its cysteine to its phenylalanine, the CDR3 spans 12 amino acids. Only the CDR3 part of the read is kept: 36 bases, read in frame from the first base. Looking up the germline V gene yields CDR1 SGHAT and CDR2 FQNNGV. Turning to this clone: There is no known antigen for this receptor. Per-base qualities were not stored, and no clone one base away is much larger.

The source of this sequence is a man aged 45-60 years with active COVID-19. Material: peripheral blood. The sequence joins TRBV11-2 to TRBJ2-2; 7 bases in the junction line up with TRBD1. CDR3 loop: CASSPGGGELFF. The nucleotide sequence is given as TGTGCCAGCAGCCCAGGGGGCGGGGAGCTGTTTTTT.